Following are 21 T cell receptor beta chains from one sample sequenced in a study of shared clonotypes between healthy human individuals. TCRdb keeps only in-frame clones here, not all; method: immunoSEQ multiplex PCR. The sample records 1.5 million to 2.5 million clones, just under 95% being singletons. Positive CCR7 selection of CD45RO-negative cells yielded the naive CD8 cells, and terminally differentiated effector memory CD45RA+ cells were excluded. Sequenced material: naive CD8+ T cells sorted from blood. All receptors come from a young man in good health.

The CDR3 DNA reads TGTGCCAGCAGTTTATCGTCAGGAGCAGGGTACGCTGGCTACACCTTC. Translation: CASSLSSGAGYAGYTF. The chain is built from TRBV27 and TRBJ1-2, with a weak D call TRBD1 (5 bases). The germline V and J ends were trimmed by 0 bases and 7 bases, with 18 bases remaining between them. This CDR3 has 16 residues. Per the germline V gene, CDR1 is MNHEY and CDR2 is SMNVEV (reference sequence).

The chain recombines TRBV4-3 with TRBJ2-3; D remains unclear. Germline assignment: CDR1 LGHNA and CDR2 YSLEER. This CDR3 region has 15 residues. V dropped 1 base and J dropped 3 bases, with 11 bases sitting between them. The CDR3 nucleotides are TGCGCCAGCAGCCAAGCTCTGCTGGGGACAGATACGCAGTATTTT. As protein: CASSQALLGTDTQYF.

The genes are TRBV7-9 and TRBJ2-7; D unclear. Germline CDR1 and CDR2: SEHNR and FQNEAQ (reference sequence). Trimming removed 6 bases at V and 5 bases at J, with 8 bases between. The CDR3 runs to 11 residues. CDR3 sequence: CASRDQNEQYF. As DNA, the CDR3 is TGTGCCAGCAGGGATCAGAACGAGCAGTACTTC.

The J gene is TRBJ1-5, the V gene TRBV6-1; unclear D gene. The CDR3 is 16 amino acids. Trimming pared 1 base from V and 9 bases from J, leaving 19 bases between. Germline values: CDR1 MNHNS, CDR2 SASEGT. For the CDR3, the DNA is TGTGCCAGCAGTGAAGAGTATGATGGGGTCGGCCGGCCCCAGCATTTT. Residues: CASSEEYDGVGRPQHF.

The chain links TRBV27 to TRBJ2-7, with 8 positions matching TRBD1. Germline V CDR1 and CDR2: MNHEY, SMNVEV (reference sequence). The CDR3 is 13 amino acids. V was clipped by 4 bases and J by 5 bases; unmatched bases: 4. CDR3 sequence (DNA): TGTGCCAGCAGTTCGACAGGGGTTCACGAGCAGTACTTC. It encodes CASSSTGVHEQYF.

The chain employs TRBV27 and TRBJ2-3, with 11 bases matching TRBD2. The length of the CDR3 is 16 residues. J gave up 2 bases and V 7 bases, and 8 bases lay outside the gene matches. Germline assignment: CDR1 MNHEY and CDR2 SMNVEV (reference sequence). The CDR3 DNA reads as TGTGCCAGCACCCCACTAGCGGGGGACCTCACAGATACGCAGTATTTT. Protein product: CASTPLAGDLTDTQYF.

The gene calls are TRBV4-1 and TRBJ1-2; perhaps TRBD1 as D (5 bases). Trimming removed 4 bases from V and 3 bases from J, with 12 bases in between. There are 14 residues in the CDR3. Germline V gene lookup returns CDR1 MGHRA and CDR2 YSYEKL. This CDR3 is CASSLTQEYYGYTF. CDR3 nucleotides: TGCGCCAGCAGCCTTACACAGGAATACTATGGCTACACCTTC.

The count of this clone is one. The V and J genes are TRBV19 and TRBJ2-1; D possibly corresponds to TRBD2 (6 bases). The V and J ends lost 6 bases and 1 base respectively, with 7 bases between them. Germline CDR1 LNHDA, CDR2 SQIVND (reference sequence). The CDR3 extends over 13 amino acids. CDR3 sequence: CASRGRSYNEQFF. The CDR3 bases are TGTGCCAGTAGAGGGAGGTCCTACAATGAGCAGTTCTTC.

The CDR3 protein is CASRRSGTDDQETQYF. For the CDR3, the DNA is TGTGCCAGCAGACGGTCCGGGACAGATGACCAAGAGACCCAGTACTTC. The chain recombines TRBV4-2 with TRBJ2-5, with 7 bases that match TRBD1. J gave up 0 bases and V 6 bases, and 10 bases lay outside the gene matches. CDR1 and CDR2 (germline): LGHNA, YNFKEQ. The CDR3 runs to 16 residues.

CDR3 amino acids: CASSWGGGYEQYF. The CDR3, as DNA: TGTGCCAGCAGCTGGGGGGGAGGGTACGAGCAGTACTTC. The chain is built from TRBV7-2 and TRBJ2-7; TRBD2 matches 7 bases. V was pared by 4 bases and J by 4 bases, with 4 bases of the junction left unmatched. CDR1 and CDR2 (germline): SGHTA, FQGNSA. This CDR3 region has 13 residues.

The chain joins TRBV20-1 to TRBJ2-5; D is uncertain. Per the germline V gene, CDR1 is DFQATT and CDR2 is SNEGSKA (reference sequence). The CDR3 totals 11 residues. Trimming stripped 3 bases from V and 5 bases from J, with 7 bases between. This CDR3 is CSASGEETQYF. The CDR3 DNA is TGCAGTGCTAGCGGCGAGGAGACCCAGTACTTC.

In DNA form, the CDR3 reads TGCGCCAGCAGCTTGAACCGATATTTCACAGATACGCAGTATTTT. It encodes CASSLNRYFTDTQYF. V usage is TRBV5-1 and J usage is TRBJ2-3; no definite D call. CDR1 is SGHRS and CDR2 is YFSETQ in the germline V gene. The CDR3 is 15 residues long. V was trimmed by 1 base and J by 2 bases, leaving 11 bases between them.

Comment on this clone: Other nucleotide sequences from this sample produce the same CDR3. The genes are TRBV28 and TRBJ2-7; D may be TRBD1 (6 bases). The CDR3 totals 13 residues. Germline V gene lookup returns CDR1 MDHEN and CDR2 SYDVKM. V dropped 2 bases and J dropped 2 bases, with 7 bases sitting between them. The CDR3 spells CASSLGQTYEQYF. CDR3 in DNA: TGTGCCAGCAGTTTAGGACAGACCTACGAGCAGTACTTC.

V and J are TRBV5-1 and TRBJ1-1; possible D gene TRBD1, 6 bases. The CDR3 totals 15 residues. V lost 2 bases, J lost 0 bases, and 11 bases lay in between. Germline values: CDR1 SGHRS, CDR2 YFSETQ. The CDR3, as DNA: TGCGCCAGCAGCTTTTGGACAGATATGAACACTGAAGCTTTCTTT. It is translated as CASSFWTDMNTEAFF.

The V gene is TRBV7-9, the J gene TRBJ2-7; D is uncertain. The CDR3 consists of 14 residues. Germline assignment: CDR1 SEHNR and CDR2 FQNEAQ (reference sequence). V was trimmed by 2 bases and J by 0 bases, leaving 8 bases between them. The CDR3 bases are TGTGCCAGCAGCTTAAACGATGGCTCCTACGAGCAGTACTTC. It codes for CASSLNDGSYEQYF.

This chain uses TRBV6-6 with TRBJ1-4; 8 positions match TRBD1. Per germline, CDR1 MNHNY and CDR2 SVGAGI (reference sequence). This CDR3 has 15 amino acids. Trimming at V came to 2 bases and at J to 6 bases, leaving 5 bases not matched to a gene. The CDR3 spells CASSYKGTGDEKLFF. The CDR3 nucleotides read TGTGCCAGCAGTTACAAAGGGACAGGCGATGAAAAACTGTTTTTT.

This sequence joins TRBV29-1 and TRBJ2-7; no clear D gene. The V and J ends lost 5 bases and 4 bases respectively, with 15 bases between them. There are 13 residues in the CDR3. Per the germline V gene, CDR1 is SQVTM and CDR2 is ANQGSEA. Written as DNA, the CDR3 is TGCAGCGTTCTTCAAGGAGAATATTACGAGCAGTACTTC. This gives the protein CSVLQGEYYEQYF.

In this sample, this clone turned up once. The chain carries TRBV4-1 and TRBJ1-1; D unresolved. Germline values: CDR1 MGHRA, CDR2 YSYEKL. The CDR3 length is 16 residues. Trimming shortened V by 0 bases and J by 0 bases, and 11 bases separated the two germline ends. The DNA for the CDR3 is TGCGCCAGCAGCCAAGATTTCGGGGTATTGAACACTGAAGCTTTCTTT. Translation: CASSQDFGVLNTEAFF.

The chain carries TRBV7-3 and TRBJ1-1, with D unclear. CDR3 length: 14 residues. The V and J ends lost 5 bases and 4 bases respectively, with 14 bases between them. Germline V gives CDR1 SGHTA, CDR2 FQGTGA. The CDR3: CASSPSDGFTEAFF. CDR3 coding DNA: TGTGCCAGCAGCCCCTCGGACGGATTCACTGAAGCTTTCTTT.

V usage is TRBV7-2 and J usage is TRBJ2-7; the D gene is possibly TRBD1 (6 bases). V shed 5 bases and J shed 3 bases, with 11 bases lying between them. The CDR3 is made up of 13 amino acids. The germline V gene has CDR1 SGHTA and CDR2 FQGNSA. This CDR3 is CASSPGHLYEQYF. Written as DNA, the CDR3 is TGTGCCAGCAGCCCGGGACACCTCTACGAGCAGTACTTC. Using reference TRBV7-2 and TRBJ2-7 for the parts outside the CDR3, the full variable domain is GAGVSQSPSNKVTEKGKDVELRCDPISGHTALYWYRQSLGQGLEFLIYFQGNSAPDKSGLPSDRFSAERTGGSVSTLTIQRTQQEDSAVYLCASSPGHLYEQYFGPGTRLTVT.

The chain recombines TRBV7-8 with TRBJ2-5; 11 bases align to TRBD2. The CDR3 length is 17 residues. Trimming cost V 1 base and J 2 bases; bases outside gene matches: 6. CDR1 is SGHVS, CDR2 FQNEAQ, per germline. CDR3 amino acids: CASSLVLAGASQETQYF. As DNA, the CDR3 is TGTGCCAGCAGCTTAGTACTAGCGGGAGCCTCACAAGAGACCCAGTACTTC.